This TCR beta chain stems from a study of T-cell reconstitution after alpha-beta-depleted transplantation in children. Points from the study as a whole: At one year after transplant, newly produced T cells mostly accounted for T-cell counts and diversity. Surviving recipient T cells and thymic progenitors produced the high day-60 TCRbeta diversity seen in some patients.

For TCRbeta, the library was prepared with unique molecular identifiers. Using its own MiXCR run on the PCR reads, TCRdb lists one record per CDR3 protein. Of around 300,000 distinct CDR3 sequences detected, 9.5% to 13% appear once; the ten largest clones hold around 22%. This clonotype was seen a few times. Its target is unknown. Germline CDR1 GTSNPN, CDR2 SVGIG (reference sequence). V was pared by 5 bases and J by 4 bases, with 15 bases between. The length of the CDR3 is 14 residues. This TCR was sampled from a male patient aged 2-15 years who had a stem cell transplant for chronic granulomatous disease, so the T cells may come from the graft donor. The rearrangement joins TRBV30 to TRBJ1-3; D may be TRBD1 (6 bases). This specimen consisted of peripheral blood, obtained 180 days after TCRalphabeta/CD19-depleted stem cell transplant. As DNA, the CDR3 is TGTGCCTGGGCCCCGGGGGGGCGCGGAAACACCATATATTTT. Residues: CAWAPGGRGNTIYF.